The 20 T cell receptor beta chains given below trace back to one sample, sequenced in a study of T cell responses to AZD1222 COVID-19 vaccine. The assay was immunoSEQ multiplex PCR, and TCRdb's table has in-frame clones only and misses some. The data hold around 200,000 clones, with 90% to 95% observed a single time. The sample was peripheral blood, taken 28 days after the second AZD1222 dose. Every receptor here comes from an adult who received the AZD1222 COVID-19 vaccine.

The V call is TRBV6-4, the J call TRBJ2-3; no definite D call. The CDR3 is 13 amino acids. Between the trimmed V and J ends, which lost 11 bases and 0 bases, there was a span of 12 bases. The V gene's germline CDR1 is MRHNA and CDR2 SNTAGT. The CDR3 nucleotides read TGTGCCCGGGTGGGCGCTAGCACAGATACGCAGTATTTT. Encoded protein: CARVGASTDTQYF.

The CDR3 DNA is TGTGCCAGTAGTTTCCAGGGGATCGGCTATGGCTACACCTTC. Protein product: CASSFQGIGYGYTF. The chain carries TRBV19 and TRBJ1-2; D possibly corresponds to TRBD1 (6 bases). This CDR3 has 14 amino acids. V lost 5 bases to trimming and J lost 4 bases, with 14 bases between them. Germline loops: CDR1 LNHDA, CDR2 SQIVND (reference sequence).

The chain uses TRBV6-2 or TRBV6-3 and TRBJ1-4; D gene unclear. From germline, CDR1 is MNHEY and CDR2 SVGEGT. Trimming left V 2 bases short and J 0 bases short, with 10 bases between. The CDR3 has 16 residues. For the CDR3, the DNA is TGTGCCAGCAGTTACCCGGACCTTGCAACTAATGAAAAACTGTTTTTT. Protein: CASSYPDLATNEKLFF.

The rearrangement uses TRBV3-1 (or the pseudogene TRBV3-2) and TRBJ2-7, with D possibly being TRBD2 (6 bases). The CDR3 covers 15 residues. Germline-derived CDR1 and CDR2 are LGHDT and YNNKEL (reference sequence). Trimming left V 6 bases short and J 2 bases short, with 17 bases between. For the CDR3, the DNA is TGTGCCAGCAGGGCCTCCGGGACTGGAACCTACGAGCAGTACTTC. It encodes CASRASGTGTYEQYF.

The chain combines TRBV2 with TRBJ1-5; 8 bases agree with TRBD1. The V gene end was trimmed by 7 bases and the J gene end by 6 bases; junction bases not matched to a gene: 8. Germline V gene sequence: CDR1 SNHLY, CDR2 FYNNEI. This CDR3 is built from 14 residues. CDR3 loop: CASNGRGPGQPQHF. DNA for the CDR3: TGTGCCAGCAACGGCAGGGGGCCGGGTCAGCCCCAGCATTTT. Drawing the rest from reference TRBV2 and TRBJ1-5, the complete variable domain is EPEVTQTPSHQVTQMGQEVILRCVPISNHLYFYWYRQILGQKVEFLVSFYNNEISEKSEIFDDQFSVERPDGSNFTLKIRSTKLEDSAMYFCASNGRGPGQPQHFGDGTRLSIL.

The rearrangement joins TRBV7-9 to TRBJ1-2; no clear D. This CDR3 has 13 amino acids. Deletions cut 3 bases from V and 7 bases from J, with 12 bases between. Germline V gene sequence: CDR1 SEHNR, CDR2 FQNEAQ (reference sequence). This chain's CDR3 is CASSFSGDGGYTF. The CDR3 nucleotides are TGTGCCAGCAGCTTTTCCGGGGATGGTGGCTACACCTTC. Full variable domain (remainder filled in from reference TRBV7-9 and TRBJ1-2): DTGVSQNPRHKITKRGQNVTFRCDPISEHNRLYWYRQTLGQGPEFLTYFQNEAQLEKSRLLSDRFSAERPKGSFSTLEIQRTEQGDSAMYLCASSFSGDGGYTFGSGTRLTVV.

The CDR3 loop reads CASKIGVDGQPQHF. Here the CDR3 DNA reads TGTGCCAGCAAAATTGGTGTGGACGGTCAGCCCCAGCATTTT. This sequence joins TRBV28 and TRBJ1-5; unclear D gene. This CDR3 contains 14 residues. V was pared by 7 bases and J by 6 bases, with 16 bases between. The germline V gene encodes CDR1 MDHEN and CDR2 SYDVKM.

The chain carries TRBV28 and TRBJ1-1; D call uncertain. Germline V gene lookup returns CDR1 MDHEN and CDR2 SYDVKM. V was cut by 8 bases and J by 0 bases, with 10 bases left in between. CDR3 length: 13 amino acids. In DNA, the CDR3 is TGTGCCAGCGATGACGGACTGAACACTGAAGCTTTCTTT. Residues: CASDDGLNTEAFF.

As regards this clone: The junction and the germline gene differ at one end; a read error may be behind it. The gene calls are TRBV30 and TRBJ1-5; 10 nucleotides line up with TRBD1. The CDR3 runs 19 residues. Per germline, CDR1 GTSNPN and CDR2 SVGIG (reference sequence). CDR3 protein: CAWSVLRDRGWCKQSAPAF. CDR3 nucleotides: TGTGCCTGGAGTGTATTACGGGACAGGGGATGGTGTAAGCAATCAGCCCCAGCATTT.

V gene TRBV7-2 combines with J gene TRBJ1-2; D gene ambiguous. The germline V and J ends were trimmed by 4 bases and 8 bases, with 17 bases remaining between them. The CDR3 is 14 residues long. CDR1 SGHTA and CDR2 FQGNSA come from the germline V gene. The CDR3 sequence: CASSSPLQLQGYTF. CDR3 coding DNA: TGTGCCAGCAGCTCCCCGCTGCAGTTACAAGGCTACACCTTC. Full variable domain (outside the CDR3, taken from reference TRBV7-2 and TRBJ1-2): GAGVSQSPSNKVTEKGKDVELRCDPISGHTALYWYRQSLGQGLEFLIYFQGNSAPDKSGLPSDRFSAERTGGSVSTLTIQRTQQEDSAVYLCASSSPLQLQGYTFGSGTRLTVV.

V usage is TRBV11-2 and J usage is TRBJ1-1, with D perhaps TRBD1 (6 bases). Trimming took 2 bases from V and 1 from J, leaving 11 bases between them. CDR1 and CDR2 (germline): SGHAT, FQNNGV. The length of the CDR3 is 15 residues. This CDR3 reads CASSLIGGGNTEAFF. CDR3 nucleotides: TGTGCCAGCAGCTTAATTGGGGGCGGGAACACTGAAGCTTTCTTT.

The chain combines TRBV6-5 with TRBJ2-7, with D possibly being TRBD1 (6 bases). The CDR3 totals 12 residues. Trimming removed 6 bases from V and 6 bases from J, with 12 bases in between. Germline CDR1 is MNHEY and CDR2 is SVGAGI. CDR3 DNA: TGTGCCAGCAGAGCCACAGGGCTCGAGCAGTACTTC. It yields the protein CASRATGLEQYF.

In this sample, this clone turned up once. The genes are TRBV28 and TRBJ2-5; 9 bases line up with TRBD2. J gave up 5 bases and V 3 bases, and 7 bases lay outside the gene matches. The CDR3 spans 15 residues. Germline V gene sequence: CDR1 MDHEN, CDR2 SYDVKM. The CDR3 DNA follows: TGTGCCAGCAGTTTCAGTGGACTAGCGTACGAGACCCAGTACTTC. Protein sequence: CASSFSGLAYETQYF.

The V gene is TRBV12-3 or TRBV12-4, the J gene TRBJ1-1; a possible D gene is TRBD1 (6 bases). This CDR3 comprises 13 residues. The V and J ends lost 6 bases and 5 bases respectively, with 13 bases between them. The CDR3 bases are TGTGCCAGCAGCCCCGGACAGTCAACTGAAGCTTTCTTT. Protein product: CASSPGQSTEAFF.

The chain couples TRBV7-3 to TRBJ2-3, with 8 bases fitting TRBD1. Germline CDR1 is SGHTA and CDR2 is FQGTGA. This CDR3 is built from 16 residues. V was pared by 4 bases and J by 1 base, with 7 bases of the junction left unmatched. CDR3 DNA: TGTGCCAGCAGCTCACCTGACAGGGGAGGCACAGATACGCAGTATTTT. Amino acid sequence: CASSSPDRGGTDTQYF.

This clone was recorded once. The chain links TRBV19 to TRBJ2-5, with D uncertain. The CDR3 sequence is 13 residues long. V lost 7 bases and J lost 5, with 14 bases in between. From germline, CDR1 is LNHDA and CDR2 SQIVND (reference sequence). The CDR3 spells CASTPAVGETQYF. The CDR3 region has the DNA TGTGCCAGTACCCCCGCAGTAGGGGAGACCCAGTACTTC.

This clone has just one count. This same CDR3 is encoded by further DNA sequences in the sample. The chain recombines TRBV5-1 with TRBJ2-7; a weak D match, TRBD1 (6 bases). The CDR3 spans 11 residues. The germline V gene has CDR1 SGHRS and CDR2 YFSETQ. The V and J ends lost 4 bases and 6 bases respectively, with 8 bases between them. The CDR3 region has the DNA TGCGCCAGCAGCCTAGGGGGCGAGCAGTACTTC. It translates to CASSLGGEQYF.

V and J are TRBV2 and TRBJ1-6; no firm D call. Looked up from germline, CDR1 is SNHLY and CDR2 is FYNNEI. CDR3 size: 12 residues. Deletions cut 3 bases from V and 8 bases from J, with 5 bases between. The CDR3 DNA reads TGTGCCAGCAGTGACTCTTATTCACCCCTCCACTTT. It specifies CASSDSYSPLHF.

This clone occurred once. DNA for the CDR3: TGCAGTGCTAGTCCCGGAGCAACTAATGAAAAACTGTTTTTT. This codes for CSASPGATNEKLFF. The chain joins TRBV20-1 to TRBJ1-4; D gene uncertain. The V and J ends lost 3 bases and 0 bases respectively, with 8 bases between them. The CDR3 extends over 14 amino acids. The germline V gene encodes CDR1 DFQATT and CDR2 SNEGSKA (reference sequence).

The chain is built from TRBV28 and TRBJ2-3, with 10 nucleotides matching TRBD1. The CDR3 length is 15 residues. Germline trimming cut 6 bases from V and 4 bases from J; bases unmatched to any gene: 7. Germline CDR1 and CDR2: MDHEN and SYDVKM. The DNA for the CDR3 is TGTGCCAGCAGGCCCGGGACAGGGGAATCAGATACGCAGTATTTT. Translated: CASRPGTGESDTQYF. The whole variable domain, filled in from reference TRBV28 and TRBJ2-3, reads DVKVTQSSRYLVKRTGEKVFLECVQDMDHENMFWYRQDPGLGLRLIYFSYDVKMKEKGDIPEGYSVSREKKERFSLILESASTNQTSMYLCASRPGTGESDTQYFGPGTRLTVL.